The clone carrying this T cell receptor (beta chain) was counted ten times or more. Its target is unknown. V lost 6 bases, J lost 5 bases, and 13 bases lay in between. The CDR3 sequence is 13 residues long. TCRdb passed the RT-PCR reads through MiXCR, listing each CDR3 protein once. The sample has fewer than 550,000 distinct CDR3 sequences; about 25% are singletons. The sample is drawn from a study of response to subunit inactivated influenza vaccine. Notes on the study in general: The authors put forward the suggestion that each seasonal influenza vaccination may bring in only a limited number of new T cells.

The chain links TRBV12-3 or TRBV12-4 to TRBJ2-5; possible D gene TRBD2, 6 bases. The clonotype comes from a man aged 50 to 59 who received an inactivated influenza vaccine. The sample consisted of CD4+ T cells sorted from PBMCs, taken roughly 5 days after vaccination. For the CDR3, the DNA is TGTGCCAGCAGGTCGGGGGTTACGGAGACCCAGTACTTC. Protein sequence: CASRSGVTETQYF.